These T cell receptor beta chains were read from a single sample in a study of vaccination effects on CD4 cells after COVID-19. The protocol was immunoSEQ multiplex PCR, while the TCRdb copy is restricted to in-frame clones and leaves out a portion. This table has some 59,000 clones, around 86% appearing once. For these TCRs, the target antigens are not known. Sequencing used CD4+ T cells from PBMCs cultured with HCoV-229E spike peptides, obtained before COVID-19 vaccination. The receptor source for this set is a human donor who received a COVID-19 vaccine. Each CDR3 is given with its conserved first and last residue. The D gene is left open where the match is weak. Clone size is stated in some rows and not others, as once, few, many or a class when expanded.

D gene	clone size	V gene	J gene	CDR3 DNA	CDR3 protein
TRBD1	-	TRBV19	TRBJ1-4	TGTGCCAGCGGGACAGCCAGGGGTCCGGAAAAACTGTTTTTT	CASGTARGPEKLFF
TRBD1	-	TRBV5-6	TRBJ2-2	TGTGCCAGCAACTCCGGACAGGGGGCGGGAACCGGGGAGCTGTTTTTT	CASNSGQGAGTGELFF
-	-	TRBV24-1	TRBJ2-1	TGTGCCACCAGTGATCCCGGGGAAGGGGATGAGCAGTTCTTC	CATSDPGEGDEQFF
-	once	TRBV3-1/TRBV3-2	TRBJ1-4	TGTGCCAGCAGCCAACGCGTTAATGAAAAACTGTTTTTT	CASSQRVNEKLFF
TRBD2	-	TRBV29-1	TRBJ2-3	TGCAGCGAGCGGGGACTAGCGGGGGGAACAGATACGCAGTATTTT	CSERGLAGGTDTQYF
-	-	TRBV5-1	TRBJ2-3	TGCGCCAGCAGCACGGGGACCTTGGACACAGATACGCAGTATTTT	CASSTGTLDTDTQYF
-	-	TRBV6-2/TRBV6-3	TRBJ2-5	TGTGCCAGCAGTTACTCGAATTCTAGAGGCGAGACCCAGTACTTC	CASSYSNSRGETQYF
TRBD1	-	TRBV27	TRBJ2-1	TGTGCCAGCAGGCCAACCGGGACAGGGTCTGAGCAGTTCTTC	CASRPTGTGSEQFF
TRBD1	-	TRBV7-3	TRBJ2-3	TGTGCCAGCAGCGTAATCGGGACAGGAGATACGCAGTATTTT	CASSVIGTGDTQYF
TRBD1	-	TRBV30	TRBJ2-2	TGTGCCTCGACCGGGACAGGGGGCTCCGGGGAGCTGTTTTTT	CASTGTGGSGELFF
-	few	TRBV5-1	TRBJ1-2	TGCGCCAGCAGCTTGGGGCAGTCCAACTATGGCTACACCTTC	CASSLGQSNYGYTF
-	-	TRBV6-5	TRBJ1-5	TGTGCCAGCAGGGAGGGATCTAGCAATCAGCCCCAGCATTTT	CASREGSSNQPQHF
-	-	TRBV2	TRBJ1-5	TGTGCCAGCAGTGACACGAACAATCAGCCCCAGCATTTT	CASSDTNNQPQHF
-	-	TRBV3-1/TRBV3-2	TRBJ2-6	TGTGCCAGCAGCCAAGAGAGGCTTGGGGCCAACGTCCTGACTTTC	CASSQERLGANVLTF
-	-	TRBV3-1/TRBV3-2	TRBJ1-2	TGTGCCAGCAGCCTTCGGACAAGCTCCTATGGCTACACCTTC	CASSLRTSSYGYTF
-	-	TRBV5-1	TRBJ2-5	TGCGCCAGCAGCTTCGAACCTAGCCAAGAGACCCAGTACTTC	CASSFEPSQETQYF
TRBD1	-	TRBV28	TRBJ1-5	TGTGCCAGCCAGCCCATCGGGCAGGGGGATTATCAGCCCCAGCATTTT	CASQPIGQGDYQPQHF
-	-	TRBV5-1	TRBJ2-1	TGCGCCAGCAACCCGGATGGGGCAAGCTCCTACAATGAGCAGTTCTTC	CASNPDGASSYNEQFF
-	-	TRBV7-3	TRBJ2-5	TGTGCCAGCAGCTTAAGAAGCGGGACACAAGAGACCCAGTACTTC	CASSLRSGTQETQYF
-	once	TRBV7-2	TRBJ2-1	TGTGCCAGCAGCTTGAGCGCTCTACGGTTCTTC	CASSLSALRFF
-	-	TRBV9	TRBJ2-3	TGTGCCAGCAGCCTGGAGGTAGGCACAGATACGCAGTATTTT	CASSLEVGTDTQYF
-	-	TRBV19	TRBJ1-1	TGTGCCAGTAGGCCCCCCTCGGTGAACACTGAAGCTTTCTTT	CASRPPSVNTEAFF
-	-	TRBV12-5	TRBJ2-3	TGTGCTAGTGGACCCTCAGGGACAGATACGCAGTATTTT	CASGPSGTDTQYF
TRBD2	-	TRBV5-1	TRBJ2-3	TGCGCCAGCAGCTTTTTATCGACTACGAGCGGGGGAGATACGCAGTATTTT	CASSFLSTTSGGDTQYF
-	-	TRBV4-1	TRBJ1-2	TGCGCCAGCAGCCAAGACCGGGTATATGGCTACACCTTC	CASSQDRVYGYTF
-	-	TRBV10-3	TRBJ2-3	TGTGCCATCAGCAGGGGGGCCCACACAGATACGCAGTATTTT	CAISRGAHTDTQYF
-	-	TRBV30	TRBJ1-1	TGTGCCTGGCGCCGGCTGACTGGGACTGAAGCTTTCTTT	CAWRRLTGTEAFF
-	-	TRBV18	TRBJ1-6	TGTGCCAGCTCACCCACCGGGAGAAAGAATTCACCCCTCCACTTT	CASSPTGRKNSPLHF
-	-	TRBV18	TRBJ1-6	TGTGCCAGCTCACCGAGCGGCGGTAATTCACCCCTCCACTTT	CASSPSGGNSPLHF
TRBD2	-	TRBV2	TRBJ2-2	TGTGCCAGCAGAAGGACTAGCGGGGGGGCCGGGGAGCTGTTTTTT	CASRRTSGGAGELFF
TRBD1	-	TRBV6-1	TRBJ1-4	TGTGCCAGCAGTGAATGGACAGGGGGTGGAAAACTGTTTTTT	CASSEWTGGGKLFF
-	-	TRBV5-1	TRBJ2-2	TGCGCCAGCAGCTTGGCTGGGGACACCGGGGAGCTGTTTTTT	CASSLAGDTGELFF